The entry that follows covers one T cell receptor (beta chain) sequence. The sample originates from a study of blood T cell repertoires in COVID-19. Study at large: The origin of the acute and convalescent COVID-19 samples was the United States, Italy and Spain. Sample material is recorded as cDNA or gDNA derived from T cells, B-cell-depleted T cells, or PBMCs.

The CDR3 consists of 12 residues. Germline loops: CDR1 SGHRS, CDR2 YFSETQ. V gave up 0 bases and J gave up 9 bases, with 7 bases separating them. How the authors handled the data: How many nucleated cells were present was estimated from reference gene primer amplification. The data were produced by immunoSEQ multiplex PCR, yet TCRdb's version contains in-frame clones alone and is incomplete. V and J calls and clone size are copied from that table; D and trimming were computed from the DNA. The sample lists about 15,000 clones, roughly nine tenths seen once, with 2.9% in the top ten. The receptor was derived from a human donor in a cohort sampled during active COVID-19. The chain couples TRBV5-1 to TRBJ2-1; tentatively, D is TRBD2 (5 bases). Sequenced: peripheral blood. Written as DNA, the CDR3 is TGCGCCAGCAGCTTGGAGGAGGCTGAGCAGTTCTTC. It encodes CASSLEEAEQFF.